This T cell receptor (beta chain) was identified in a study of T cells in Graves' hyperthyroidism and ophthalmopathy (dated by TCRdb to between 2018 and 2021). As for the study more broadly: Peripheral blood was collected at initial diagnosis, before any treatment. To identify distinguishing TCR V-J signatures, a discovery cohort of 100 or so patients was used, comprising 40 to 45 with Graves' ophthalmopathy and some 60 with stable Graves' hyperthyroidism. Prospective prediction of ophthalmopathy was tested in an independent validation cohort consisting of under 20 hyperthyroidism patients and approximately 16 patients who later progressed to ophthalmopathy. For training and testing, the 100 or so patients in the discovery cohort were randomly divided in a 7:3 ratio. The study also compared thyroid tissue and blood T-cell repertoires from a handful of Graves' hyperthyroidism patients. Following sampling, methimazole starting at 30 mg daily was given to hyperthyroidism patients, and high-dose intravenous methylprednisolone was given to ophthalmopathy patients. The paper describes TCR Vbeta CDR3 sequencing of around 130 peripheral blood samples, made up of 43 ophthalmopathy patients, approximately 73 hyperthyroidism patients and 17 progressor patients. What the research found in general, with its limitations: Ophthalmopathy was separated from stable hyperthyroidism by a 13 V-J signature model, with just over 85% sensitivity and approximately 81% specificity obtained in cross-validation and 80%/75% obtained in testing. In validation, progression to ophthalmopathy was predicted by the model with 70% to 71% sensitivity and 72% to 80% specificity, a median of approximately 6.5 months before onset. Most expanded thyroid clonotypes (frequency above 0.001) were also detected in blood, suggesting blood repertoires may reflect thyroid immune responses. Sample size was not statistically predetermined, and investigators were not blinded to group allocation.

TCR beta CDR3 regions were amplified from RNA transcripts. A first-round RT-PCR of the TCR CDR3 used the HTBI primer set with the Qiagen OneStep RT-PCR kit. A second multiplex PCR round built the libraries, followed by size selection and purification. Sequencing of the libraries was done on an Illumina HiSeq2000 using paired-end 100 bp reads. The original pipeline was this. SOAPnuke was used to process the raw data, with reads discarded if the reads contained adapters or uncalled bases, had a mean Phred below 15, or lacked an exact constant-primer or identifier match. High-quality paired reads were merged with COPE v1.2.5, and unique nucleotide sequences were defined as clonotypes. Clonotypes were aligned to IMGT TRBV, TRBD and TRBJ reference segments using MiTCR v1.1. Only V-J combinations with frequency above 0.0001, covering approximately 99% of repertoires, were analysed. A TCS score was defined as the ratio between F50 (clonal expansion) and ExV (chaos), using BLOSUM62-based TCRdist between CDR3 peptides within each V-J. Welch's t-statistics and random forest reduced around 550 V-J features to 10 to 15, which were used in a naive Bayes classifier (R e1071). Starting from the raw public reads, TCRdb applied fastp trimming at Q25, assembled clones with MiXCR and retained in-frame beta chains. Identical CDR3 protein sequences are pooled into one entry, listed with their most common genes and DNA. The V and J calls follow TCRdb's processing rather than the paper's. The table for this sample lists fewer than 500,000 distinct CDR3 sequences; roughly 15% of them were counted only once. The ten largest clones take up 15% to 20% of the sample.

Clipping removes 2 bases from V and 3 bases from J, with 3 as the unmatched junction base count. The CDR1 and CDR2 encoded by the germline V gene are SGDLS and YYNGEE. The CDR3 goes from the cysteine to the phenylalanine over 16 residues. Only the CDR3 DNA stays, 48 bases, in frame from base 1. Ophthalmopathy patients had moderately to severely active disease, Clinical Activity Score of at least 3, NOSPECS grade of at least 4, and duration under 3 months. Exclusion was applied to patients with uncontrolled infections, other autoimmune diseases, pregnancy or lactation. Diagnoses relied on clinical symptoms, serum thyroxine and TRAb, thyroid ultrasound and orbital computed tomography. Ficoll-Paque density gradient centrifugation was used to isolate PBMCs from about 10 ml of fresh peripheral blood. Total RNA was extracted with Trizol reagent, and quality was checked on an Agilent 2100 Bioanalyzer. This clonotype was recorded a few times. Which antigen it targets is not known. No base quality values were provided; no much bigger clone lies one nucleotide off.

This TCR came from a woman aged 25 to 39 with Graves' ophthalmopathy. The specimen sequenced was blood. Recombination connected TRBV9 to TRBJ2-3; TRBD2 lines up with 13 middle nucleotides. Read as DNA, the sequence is TGTGCCAGCAGCGTTACTAGCGGGGGGGAGACAGATACGCAGTATTTT. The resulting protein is CASSVTSGGETDTQYF.